These T cell receptor beta chains were read from a single sample in a study of shared clonotypes between healthy human individuals. TCRdb's copy holds only in-frame clones and misses some; the assay was immunoSEQ multiplex PCR. Counted here are about 490,000 clones, 81% occurring once; the ten biggest clones make up more than 9.5%. The sample consisted of PBMCs. The receptors originated from a woman aged 35 to 49 in good health. Some clones in this sample may be carry-over from other donors' samples. Each CDR3 is given with its conserved first and last residue. The order of the fields is D gene, J gene, clone size, V gene, CDR3 protein, CDR3 DNA. The D gene is left open where the match is weak. Clone size is given for some rows only: seen once, a few or many times, or a class if the clone is expanded.

>NA|TRBJ2-1|NA|TRBV20-1
CSARLGNEQFF
TGCAGTGCTAGGCTTGGGAATGAGCAGTTCTTC
>NA|TRBJ1-2|NA|TRBV6-6
CASSPSPNYGCTF
TGTGCCAGCAGTCCTTCTCCTAACTATGGCTGCACCTTC
>NA|TRBJ2-7|NA|TRBV5-1
CASSLSGIPSEQYF
TGCGCCAGCAGTTTGTCCGGGATCCCTTCCGAGCAGTACTTC
>NA|TRBJ1-5|NA|TRBV6-1
CASSENGNQPQHF
TGTGCCAGCAGTGAAAACGGCAATCAGCCCCAGCATTTT
>TRBD2|TRBJ2-3|NA|TRBV9
CASSAGLAGGTDTQYF
TGTGCCAGCAGCGCCGGACTAGCGGGAGGCACAGATACGCAGTATTTT
>TRBD2|TRBJ2-7|NA|TRBV28
CASSLASGRREQYF
TGTGCCAGCAGTTTGGCGAGCGGGAGACGCGAGCAGTACTTC
>NA|TRBJ2-2|many|TRBV2
CASSQLASNTGELFF
TGTGCCAGCAGCCAACTAGCATCGAACACCGGGGAGCTGTTTTTT
>NA|TRBJ2-2|NA|TRBV23-1
CASRFTGELFF
TGCGCCAGCCGATTCACCGGGGAGCTGTTTTTT
>NA|TRBJ2-3|NA|TRBV2
CASSVSGTHTDTQYF
TGTGCCAGCAGTGTCTCCGGGACTCACACAGATACGCAGTATTTT
>TRBD2|TRBJ2-7|NA|TRBV28
CASSFRLAGGPEQYF
TGTGCCAGCAGTTTTCGCCTAGCGGGAGGGCCCGAGCAGTACTTC
>NA|TRBJ2-7|NA|TRBV27
CASSHLQEEQYF
TGTGCCAGCAGCCACCTGCAGGAGGAGCAGTACTTC
>TRBD2|TRBJ2-7|NA|TRBV5-1
CASSVGTSGYEQYF
TGCGCCAGCAGCGTAGGGACTAGCGGCTACGAGCAGTACTTC
>NA|TRBJ1-1|NA|TRBV4-1
CASSQDRSRDTEAFF
TGCGCCAGCAGCCAAGATCGGTCACGAGACACTGAAGCTTTCTTT
>TRBD2|TRBJ2-3|NA|TRBV7-9
CASSSSGTDTQYF
TGTGCCAGCAGCAGTAGCGGGACAGATACGCAGTATTTT
>NA|TRBJ1-3|NA|TRBV6-1
CASRVEAAGNTIYF
TGTGCCAGCAGGGTAGAGGCGGCTGGAAACACCATATATTTT
>TRBD2|TRBJ2-5|NA|TRBV2
CASKKTGGEETQYF
TGTGCCAGCAAGAAGACGGGAGGGGAAGAGACCCAGTACTTC
>TRBD1|TRBJ2-7|NA|TRBV5-1
CASSRSQGVGDEQYF
TGCGCCAGCAGCCGTTCTCAGGGGGTAGGCGACGAGCAGTACTTC
>NA|TRBJ2-5|NA|TRBV7-6
CASSARVFGETQYF
TGTGCCAGCAGCGCTAGGGTTTTCGGAGAGACCCAGTACTTC
>TRBD1|TRBJ2-7|NA|TRBV18
CASSPPGGGEQYF
TGTGCCAGCTCACCACCAGGGGGCGGCGAGCAGTACTTC
>NA|TRBJ1-3|many|TRBV9
CASSPRSSSGNTIYF
TGTGCCAGCAGCCCTAGGAGCAGCTCTGGAAACACCATATATTTT
>NA|TRBJ2-5|many|TRBV5-4
CASSLEGVSGTQYF
TGTGCCAGCAGCTTGGAAGGTGTCTCGGGGACCCAGTACTTC
>TRBD1|TRBJ1-2|once|TRBV6-5
CASIPGTGENYGYTF
TGTGCCAGCATCCCCGGGACAGGTGAAAACTATGGCTACACCTTC
>TRBD1|TRBJ2-7|NA|TRBV10-2
CASSPGQGREQYF
TGCGCCAGCAGCCCGGGACAGGGGAGAGAGCAGTACTTC
>NA|TRBJ2-7|NA|TRBV20-1
CSARRAQEQYF
TGCAGTGCTAGACGGGCGCAGGAGCAGTACTTC
>NA|TRBJ1-4|NA|TRBV9
CASSVVPQEPKKLFF
TGTGCCAGCAGCGTAGTCCCGCAGGAGCCAAAAAAACTGTTTTTT
>TRBD2|TRBJ2-7|once|TRBV6-1
CASSESQREKYEQYF
TGTGCCAGCAGTGAATCCCAGCGGGAGAAGTACGAGCAGTACTTC
>NA|TRBJ2-2|NA|TRBV6-4
CASSEGTRTGELFF
TGTGCCAGCAGTGAAGGCACACGCACCGGGGAGCTGTTTTTT
>TRBD2|TRBJ2-3|NA|TRBV2
CASSVLAGGLDTQYF
TGTGCCAGCAGTGTCCTAGCGGGAGGATTAGATACGCAGTATTTT
>TRBD1|TRBJ1-1|NA|TRBV28
CASSFRDSRQAFF
TGTGCCAGCAGTTTTAGGGACAGTAGGCAAGCTTTCTTT
>NA|TRBJ2-4|NA|TRBV28
CASSLSEGPKNIQYF
TGTGCCAGCAGTTTATCGGAGGGGCCGAAAAACATTCAGTACTTC
>NA|TRBJ2-6|many|TRBV30
CAWAEEGEALWAGANVLTF
TGTGCCTGGGCAGAAGAAGGAGAAGCCCTCTGGGCTGGGGCCAACGTCCTGACTTTC
>TRBD1|TRBJ2-1|NA|TRBV9
CASSVGTGTYNEQFF
TGTGCCAGCAGCGTGGGGACAGGGACCTACAATGAGCAGTTCTTC
>NA|TRBJ2-5|NA|TRBV19
CASSIVTGETQYF
TGTGCCAGTAGTATAGTAACAGGGGAGACCCAGTACTTC
>NA|TRBJ2-5|few|TRBV2
CASSDGRARETQYF
TGTGCCAGCAGTGATGGAAGGGCCCGGGAGACCCAGTACTTC
>NA|TRBJ1-2|NA|TRBV28
CASSSPGDRQSTF
TGTGCCAGCAGTTCCCCGGGTGACAGGCAGTCCACCTTC